These T cell receptor beta chains were read from a single sample in a study of blood T cell repertoires in COVID-19. Profiling relied on immunoSEQ multiplex PCR, and the TCRdb table lists in-frame clones only, not all of them. The sample lists 95,000 to 150,000 clones; around 83% were seen once. The source material was peripheral blood. The receptors stem from a man aged 60-69 years with acute or convalescent COVID-19. Both conserved end residues are part of each CDR3. D genes are given only for firm matches. Rows give clone size only sometimes, using once, few, many, or a class for an expanded clone.

J gene: TRBJ1-6
D gene: NA
clone size: NA
V gene: TRBV30
CDR3 protein: CAWRLGGSYNSPLHF
CDR3 DNA: TGTGCCTGGAGGCTCGGGGGGAGCTATAATTCACCCCTCCACTTT

J gene: TRBJ1-4
D gene: NA
clone size: NA
V gene: TRBV7-9
CDR3 protein: CASSLEGALPPIF
CDR3 DNA: TGTGCCAGCAGCTTAGAGGGAGCACTACCTCCTATTTTT

J gene: TRBJ2-5
D gene: TRBD2
clone size: NA
V gene: TRBV7-9
CDR3 protein: CAGRLAGLQETQYF
CDR3 DNA: TGTGCCGGGAGACTAGCGGGACTCCAAGAGACCCAGTACTTC

J gene: TRBJ1-1
D gene: NA
clone size: once
V gene: TRBV11-2
CDR3 protein: CASSWTMGSTEAFF
CDR3 DNA: TGTGCCAGCAGCTGGACCATGGGGAGCACTGAAGCTTTCTTT

J gene: TRBJ1-1
D gene: NA
clone size: NA
V gene: TRBV28
CDR3 protein: CASSFLGAGLWNTEAFF
CDR3 DNA: TGTGCCAGCAGTTTCCTGGGGGCAGGCCTGTGGAACACTGAAGCTTTCTTT

J gene: TRBJ2-5
D gene: TRBD1
clone size: few
V gene: TRBV7-2
CDR3 protein: CASSLSFRTGGVETQYF
CDR3 DNA: TGTGCCAGCAGCTTGAGCTTCCGGACAGGGGGCGTGGAGACCCAGTACTTC

J gene: TRBJ1-2
D gene: NA
clone size: NA
V gene: TRBV3-1/TRBV3-2
CDR3 protein: CASSQRQVGGYTF
CDR3 DNA: TGTGCCAGCAGCCAAAGACAGGTCGGTGGCTACACCTTC

J gene: TRBJ1-1
D gene: NA
clone size: once
V gene: TRBV12-3/TRBV12-4
CDR3 protein: CASSFYGNTEAFF
CDR3 DNA: TGTGCCAGCAGTTTTTACGGGAACACTGAAGCTTTCTTT

J gene: TRBJ1-2
D gene: NA
clone size: few
V gene: TRBV27
CDR3 protein: CASSRLDQGPKGYTF
CDR3 DNA: TGTGCCAGCAGCCGCTTGGACCAGGGGCCGAAGGGCTACACCTTC

J gene: TRBJ2-4
D gene: NA
clone size: NA
V gene: TRBV24-1
CDR3 protein: CATSDLRVLAKNIQYF
CDR3 DNA: TGTGCCACCAGTGATTTGCGGGTCCTAGCCAAAAACATTCAGTACTTC

J gene: TRBJ2-7
D gene: NA
clone size: NA
V gene: TRBV5-5
CDR3 protein: CASSLVRELGEQYF
CDR3 DNA: TGTGCCAGCAGCTTGGTGCGGGAACTAGGAGAGCAGTACTTC

J gene: TRBJ2-5
D gene: NA
clone size: NA
V gene: TRBV5-1
CDR3 protein: CASSFEGSTGTQYF
CDR3 DNA: TGCGCCAGCAGCTTCGAGGGCAGCACGGGCACCCAGTACTTC

J gene: TRBJ1-1
D gene: NA
clone size: NA
V gene: TRBV9
CDR3 protein: CASSVDRMNTEAFF
CDR3 DNA: TGTGCCAGCAGCGTAGACAGGATGAACACTGAAGCTTTCTTT

J gene: TRBJ1-3
D gene: NA
clone size: NA
V gene: TRBV7-8
CDR3 protein: CASSLEDSWRGNTIYF
CDR3 DNA: TGTGCCAGCAGCTTAGAGGACAGCTGGCGCGGAAACACCATATATTTT

J gene: TRBJ1-5
D gene: NA
clone size: NA
V gene: TRBV3-1/TRBV3-2
CDR3 protein: CASSQGGAWGNQPQHF
CDR3 DNA: TGTGCCAGCAGCCAAGGCGGGGCTTGGGGCAATCAGCCCCAGCATTTT

J gene: TRBJ1-1
D gene: TRBD1
clone size: NA
V gene: TRBV10-3
CDR3 protein: CAISGGQGASEAFF
CDR3 DNA: TGTGCCATCAGTGGGGGACAGGGGGCCTCTGAAGCTTTCTTT

J gene: TRBJ2-3
D gene: NA
clone size: NA
V gene: TRBV2
CDR3 protein: CASSVGSSTDTQYF
CDR3 DNA: TGTGCCAGCAGTGTTGGTAGTAGCACAGATACGCAGTATTTT

J gene: TRBJ2-7
D gene: NA
clone size: NA
V gene: TRBV7-2
CDR3 protein: CASGTMLGYEQYF
CDR3 DNA: TGTGCCAGCGGAACTATGCTAGGCTACGAGCAGTACTTC

J gene: TRBJ2-2
D gene: TRBD2
clone size: NA
V gene: TRBV7-6
CDR3 protein: CASSGLAGGTTGELFF
CDR3 DNA: TGTGCCAGCAGCGGTCTAGCGGGAGGAACTACCGGGGAGCTGTTTTTT

J gene: TRBJ1-1
D gene: NA
clone size: NA
V gene: TRBV28
CDR3 protein: CATKGIMGTEAFF
CDR3 DNA: TGTGCCACCAAGGGGATCATGGGCACTGAAGCTTTCTTT

J gene: TRBJ1-2
D gene: NA
clone size: few
V gene: TRBV28
CDR3 protein: CASSLLGRGYTF
CDR3 DNA: TGTGCCAGCAGTTTATTGGGGCGGGGCTACACCTTC

J gene: TRBJ2-3
D gene: NA
clone size: NA
V gene: TRBV5-1
CDR3 protein: CASSLGLITDTQYF
CDR3 DNA: TGCGCCAGCAGCTTGGGGCTGATCACAGATACGCAGTATTTT

J gene: TRBJ2-5
D gene: NA
clone size: once
V gene: TRBV19
CDR3 protein: CASRQVGETQYF
CDR3 DNA: TGTGCCAGTAGACAGGTAGGAGAGACCCAGTACTTC

J gene: TRBJ1-1
D gene: NA
clone size: NA
V gene: TRBV24-1
CDR3 protein: CATSDSRGLNTEAFF
CDR3 DNA: TGTGCCACCAGTGATTCCCGGGGATTGAACACTGAAGCTTTCTTT

J gene: TRBJ1-6
D gene: TRBD1
clone size: NA
V gene: TRBV11-2
CDR3 protein: CASSLVRGLNSPLHF
CDR3 DNA: TGTGCCAGCAGCTTAGTGAGGGGGCTTAATTCACCCCTCCACTTT

J gene: TRBJ1-2
D gene: NA
clone size: NA
V gene: TRBV27
CDR3 protein: CASSLSGRGDGYTF
CDR3 DNA: TGTGCCAGCAGTTTATCGGGCAGGGGTGATGGCTACACCTTC

J gene: TRBJ1-2
D gene: NA
clone size: few
V gene: TRBV19
CDR3 protein: CASSRFFQGGYGYTF
CDR3 DNA: TGTGCCAGTAGTCGCTTCTTTCAGGGCGGCTATGGCTACACCTTC